The clone carrying this T cell receptor beta chain was seen many times. Its antigen is not identified. HTBI primers from iRepertoire and Arm-PCR of CDR3 regions yielded the TCR beta libraries. A single record per CDR3 protein comes from TCRdb applying MiXCR to the multiplex PCR reads. The repertoire holds approximately 300,000 distinct CDR3 sequences, with over 15% as singletons. Germline V gene sequence: CDR1 MNHEY, CDR2 SVGEGT. Losses at the gene ends were 1 base for V and 0 bases for J; bases not matched to a gene: 7. CDR3 length: 18 amino acids. The sample comes from a study of regulatory T cells in long-lasting Graves disease. The wider study: Graves' patients, newly diagnosed, had taken antithyroid drugs under 3 months.

Study-level findings and limits: It was in persistent disease that TRBV28, TRBJ1-2 and TRBJ2-5 were favored.

The time point here: newly diagnosed GD, antithyroid drugs for less than 3 months. PBMCs provided the RNA from which the TCR library was made. The genes are TRBV6-2 or TRBV6-3 and TRBJ1-5; 9 positions match TRBD1. The TCR originated in a female donor with Graves disease. This specimen was peripheral blood mononuclear cells (PBMCs), taken at new diagnosis, from a patient treated with antithyroid drugs. CDR3 DNA: TGTGCCAGCAGTTACTACGGGACAGGGTTGGGTAGCAATCAGCCCCAGCATTTT. Protein product: CASSYYGTGLGSNQPQHF.